This TCR beta chain is drawn from a study of blood T cell repertoires in COVID-19. Study summary: Samples taken during acute and convalescent COVID-19 were collected in the United States, Italy and Spain. In each case, the material was cDNA or gDNA derived from T cells, B-cell-depleted T cells, or PBMCs.

In the authors' workflow: Amplification of reference gene primers was used by the study to estimate nucleated cell counts. Data came from immunoSEQ multiplex PCR; TCRdb stores just in-frame clones and leaves some out. V and J calls and clone size are those listed in that table; D and trimming were worked out from the DNA. The sample carries roughly 70,000 clones, 75% recorded once. Input material: peripheral blood. This clonotype was sampled from a man between 65 and 80 years old with acute or convalescent COVID-19.

Here the CDR3 DNA reads TGTGCCAGCAGCCTAATGACAGGGTATGGGGCCAACGTCCTGACTTTC. Translation gives CASSLMTGYGANVLTF. V gene TRBV7-2 combines with J gene TRBJ2-6, with 7 bases matching TRBD1. The germline gives CDR1 SGHTA, CDR2 FQGNSA. CDR3 length: 16 amino acids. V was clipped by 5 bases and J by 3 bases; unmatched bases: 7. The whole variable domain, filled in from reference TRBV7-2 and TRBJ2-6, reads GAGVSQSPSNKVTEKGKDVELRCDPISGHTALYWYRQSLGQGLEFLIYFQGNSAPDKSGLPSDRFSAERTGGSVSTLTIQRTQQEDSAVYLCASSLMTGYGANVLTFGAGSRLTVL.